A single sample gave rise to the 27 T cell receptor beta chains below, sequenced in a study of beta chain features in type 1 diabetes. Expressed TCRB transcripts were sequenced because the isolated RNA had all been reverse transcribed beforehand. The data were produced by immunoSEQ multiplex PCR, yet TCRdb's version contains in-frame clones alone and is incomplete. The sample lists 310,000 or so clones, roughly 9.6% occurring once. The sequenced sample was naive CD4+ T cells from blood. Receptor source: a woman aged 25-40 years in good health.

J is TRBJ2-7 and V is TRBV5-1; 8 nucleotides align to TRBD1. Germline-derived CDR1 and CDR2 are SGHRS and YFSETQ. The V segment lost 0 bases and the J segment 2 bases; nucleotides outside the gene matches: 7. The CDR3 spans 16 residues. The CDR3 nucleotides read TGCGCCAGCAGCTTGGCGCGTGACAGGGGTCCCTACGAGCAGTACTTC. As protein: CASSLARDRGPYEQYF.

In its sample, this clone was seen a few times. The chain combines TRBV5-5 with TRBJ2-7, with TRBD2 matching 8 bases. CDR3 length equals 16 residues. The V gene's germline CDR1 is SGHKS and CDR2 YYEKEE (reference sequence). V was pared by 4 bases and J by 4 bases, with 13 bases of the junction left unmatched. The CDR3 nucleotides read TGTGCCAGCAGCCTCCGGTTAGCGGGGATGGGATACGAGCAGTACTTC. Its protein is CASSLRLAGMGYEQYF.

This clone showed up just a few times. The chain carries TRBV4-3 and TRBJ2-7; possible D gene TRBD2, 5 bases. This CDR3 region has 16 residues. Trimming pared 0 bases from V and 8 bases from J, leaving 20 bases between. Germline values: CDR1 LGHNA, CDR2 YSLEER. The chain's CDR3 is CASSQDIGPPSGKQYF. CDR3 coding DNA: TGCGCCAGCAGCCAAGATATCGGACCGCCCTCCGGGAAGCAGTACTTC.

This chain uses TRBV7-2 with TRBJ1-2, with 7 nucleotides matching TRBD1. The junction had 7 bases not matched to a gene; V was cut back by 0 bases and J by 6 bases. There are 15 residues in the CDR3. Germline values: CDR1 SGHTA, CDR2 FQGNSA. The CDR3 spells CASSLAQQGNNGYTF. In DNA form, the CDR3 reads TGTGCCAGCAGCTTAGCGCAACAGGGGAACAATGGCTACACCTTC.

The CDR3 sequence: CASSPDRGRVDEQYF. The CDR3 bases are TGTGCCAGCAGCCCGGACAGGGGGCGAGTAGACGAGCAGTACTTC. The chain recombines TRBV5-4 with TRBJ2-7, with 11 bases aligning to TRBD1. Germline V gene data show CDR1 as SGHNT and CDR2 as YYREEE (reference sequence). With 4 bases clipped from V and 5 bases from J, the junction kept 8 bases outside the gene matches. The CDR3 is 15 residues long.

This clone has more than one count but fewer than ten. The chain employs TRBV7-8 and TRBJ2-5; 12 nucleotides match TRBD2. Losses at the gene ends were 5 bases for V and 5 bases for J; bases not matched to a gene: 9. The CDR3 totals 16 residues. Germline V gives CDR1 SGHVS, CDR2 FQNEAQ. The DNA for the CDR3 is TGTGCCAGCAGCCACCGACTAGCGGGAGCGGGGGAGACCCAGTACTTC. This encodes CASSHRLAGAGETQYF.

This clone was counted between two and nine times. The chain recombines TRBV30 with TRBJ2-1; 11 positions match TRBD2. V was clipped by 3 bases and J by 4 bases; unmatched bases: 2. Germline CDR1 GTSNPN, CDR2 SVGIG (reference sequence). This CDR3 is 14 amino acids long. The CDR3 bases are TGTGCCTGGAGGGGACTAGCGGAGTACAATGAGCAGTTCTTC. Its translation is CAWRGLAEYNEQFF.

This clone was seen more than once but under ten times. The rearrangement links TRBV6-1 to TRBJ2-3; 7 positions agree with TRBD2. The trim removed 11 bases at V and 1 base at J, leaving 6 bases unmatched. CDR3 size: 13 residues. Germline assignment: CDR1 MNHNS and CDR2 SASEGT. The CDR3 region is CASEAGGTDTQYF. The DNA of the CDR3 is TGTGCCTCCGAGGCGGGAGGCACAGATACGCAGTATTTT.

CDR3 region: CATSRDLAYNEKLFF. Written as DNA, the CDR3 is TGTGCCACCAGCAGAGATTTGGCTTATAATGAAAAACTGTTTTTT. The chain couples TRBV15 to TRBJ1-4, with D unresolved. CDR3 length: 15 residues. CDR1 LNHNV and CDR2 YYDKDF come from the germline V gene (reference sequence). With 0 bases removed from V and 4 bases from J, the gap between germline ends came to 9 bases.

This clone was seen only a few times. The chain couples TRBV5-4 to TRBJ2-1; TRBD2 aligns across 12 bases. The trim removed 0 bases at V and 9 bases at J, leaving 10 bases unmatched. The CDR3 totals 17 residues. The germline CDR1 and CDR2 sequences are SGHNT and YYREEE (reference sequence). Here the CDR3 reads CASSLDLAGGQRGEQFF. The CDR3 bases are TGTGCCAGCAGCTTGGACCTAGCGGGAGGGCAGCGCGGTGAGCAGTTCTTC.

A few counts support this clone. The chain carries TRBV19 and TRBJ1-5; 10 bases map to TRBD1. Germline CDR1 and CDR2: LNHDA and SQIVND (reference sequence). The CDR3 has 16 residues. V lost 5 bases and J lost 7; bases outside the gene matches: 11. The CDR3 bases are TGTGCCAGTAGTGCATCCGGGACAGGGGAGAGACAGCCCCAGCATTTT. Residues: CASSASGTGERQPQHF. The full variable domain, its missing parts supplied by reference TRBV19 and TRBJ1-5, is DGGITQSPKYLFRKEGQNVTLSCEQNLNHDAMYWYRQDPGQGLRLIYYSQIVNDFQKGDIAEGYSVSREKKESFPLTVTSAQKNPTAFYLCASSASGTGERQPQHFGDGTRLSIL.

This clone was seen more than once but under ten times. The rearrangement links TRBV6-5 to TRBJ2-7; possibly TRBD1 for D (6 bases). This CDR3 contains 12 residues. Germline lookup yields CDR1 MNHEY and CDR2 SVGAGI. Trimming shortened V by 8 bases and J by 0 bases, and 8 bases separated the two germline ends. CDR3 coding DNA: TGTGCCAGCTACAGGGCCTCCTACGAGCAGTACTTC. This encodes CASYRASYEQYF.

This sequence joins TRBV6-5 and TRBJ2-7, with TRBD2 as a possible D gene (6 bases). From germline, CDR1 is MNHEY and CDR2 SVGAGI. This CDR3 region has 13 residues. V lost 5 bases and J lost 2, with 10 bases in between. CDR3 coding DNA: TGTGCCAGCAGTCCCGGGGGAACCTACGAGCAGTACTTC. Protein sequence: CASSPGGTYEQYF.

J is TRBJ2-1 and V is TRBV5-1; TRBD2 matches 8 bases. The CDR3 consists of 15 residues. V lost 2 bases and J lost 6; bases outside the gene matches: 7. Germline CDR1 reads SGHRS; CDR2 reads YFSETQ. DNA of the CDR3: TGCGCCAGCAGCTTAGAGGGACTAGTGTCCAATGAGCAGTTCTTC. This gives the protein CASSLEGLVSNEQFF.

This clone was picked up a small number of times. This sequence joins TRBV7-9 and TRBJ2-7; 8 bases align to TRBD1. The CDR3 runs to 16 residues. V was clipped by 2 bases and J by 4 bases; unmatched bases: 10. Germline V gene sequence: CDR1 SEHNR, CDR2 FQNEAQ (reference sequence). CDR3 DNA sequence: TGTGCCAGCAGCTTAATAGGGACAGGTATTACGTACGAGCAGTACTTC. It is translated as CASSLIGTGITYEQYF.

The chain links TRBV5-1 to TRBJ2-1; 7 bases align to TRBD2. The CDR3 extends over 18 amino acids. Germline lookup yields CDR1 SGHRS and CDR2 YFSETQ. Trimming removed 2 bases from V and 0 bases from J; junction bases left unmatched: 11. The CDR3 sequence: CASSFTPAGANSYNEQFF. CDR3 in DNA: TGCGCCAGCAGCTTTACTCCCGCGGGAGCGAACTCCTACAATGAGCAGTTCTTC.

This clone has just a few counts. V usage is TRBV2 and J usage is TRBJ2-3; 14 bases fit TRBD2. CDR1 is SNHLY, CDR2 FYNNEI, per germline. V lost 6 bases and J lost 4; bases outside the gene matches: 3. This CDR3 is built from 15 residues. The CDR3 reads CASSATSGRADTQYF. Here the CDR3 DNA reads TGTGCCAGCAGCGCGACTAGCGGGAGGGCAGATACGCAGTATTTT.

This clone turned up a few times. The CDR3 spells CASSIDSPLLGYGYTF. The CDR3 DNA sequence: TGTGCCAGTAGTATAGATAGCCCCCTCCTCGGCTATGGCTACACCTTC. The chain recombines TRBV19 with TRBJ1-2; D gene unclear. The CDR3 length is 16 residues. The V end was cut by 0 bases, the J end by 4 bases, with 15 bases between. Germline assignment: CDR1 LNHDA and CDR2 SQIVND (reference sequence).

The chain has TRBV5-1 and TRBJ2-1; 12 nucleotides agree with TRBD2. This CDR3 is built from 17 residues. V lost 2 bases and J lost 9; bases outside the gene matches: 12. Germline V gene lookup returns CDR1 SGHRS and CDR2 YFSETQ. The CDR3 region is CASSFRAPGLAGGEQFF. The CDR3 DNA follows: TGCGCCAGCAGCTTTAGAGCCCCGGGACTAGCGGGTGGTGAGCAGTTCTTC.

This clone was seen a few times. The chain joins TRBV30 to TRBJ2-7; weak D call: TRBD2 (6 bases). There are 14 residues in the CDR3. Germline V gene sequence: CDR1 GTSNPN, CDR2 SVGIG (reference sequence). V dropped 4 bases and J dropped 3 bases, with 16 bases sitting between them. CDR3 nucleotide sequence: TGTGCCTGGACCCCACTAGCTTCGAACTACGAGCAGTACTTC. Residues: CAWTPLASNYEQYF.

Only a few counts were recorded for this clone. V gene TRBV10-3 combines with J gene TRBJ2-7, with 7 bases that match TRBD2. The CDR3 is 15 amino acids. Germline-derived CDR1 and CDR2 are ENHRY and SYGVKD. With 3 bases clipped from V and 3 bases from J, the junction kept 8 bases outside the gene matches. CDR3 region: CAISDPGRVYYEQYF. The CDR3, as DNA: TGTGCCATCAGTGACCCTGGGAGGGTCTACTACGAGCAGTACTTC.

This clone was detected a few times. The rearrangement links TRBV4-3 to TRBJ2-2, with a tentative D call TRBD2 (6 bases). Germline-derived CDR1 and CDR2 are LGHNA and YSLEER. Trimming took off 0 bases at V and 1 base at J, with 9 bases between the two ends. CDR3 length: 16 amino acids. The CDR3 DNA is TGCGCCAGCAGCCAAGAGGCGGGGTTGAACACCGGGGAGCTGTTTTTT. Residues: CASSQEAGLNTGELFF.

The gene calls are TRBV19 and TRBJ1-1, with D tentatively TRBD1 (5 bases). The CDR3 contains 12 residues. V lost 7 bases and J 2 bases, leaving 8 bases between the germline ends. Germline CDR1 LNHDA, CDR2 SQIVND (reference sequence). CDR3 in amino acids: CASNDRNTEAFF. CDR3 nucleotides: TGTGCCAGTAACGACAGAAACACTGAAGCTTTCTTT. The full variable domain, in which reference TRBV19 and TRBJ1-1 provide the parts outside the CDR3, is DGGITQSPKYLFRKEGQNVTLSCEQNLNHDAMYWYRQDPGQGLRLIYYSQIVNDFQKGDIAEGYSVSREKKESFPLTVTSAQKNPTAFYLCASNDRNTEAFFGQGTRLTVV.

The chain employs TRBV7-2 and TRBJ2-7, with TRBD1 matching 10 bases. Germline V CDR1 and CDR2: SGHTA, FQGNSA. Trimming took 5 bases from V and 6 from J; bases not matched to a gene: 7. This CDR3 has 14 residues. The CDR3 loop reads CASSRDRGSGEQYF. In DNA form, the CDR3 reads TGTGCCAGCAGCCGGGACAGGGGTAGCGGCGAGCAGTACTTC.

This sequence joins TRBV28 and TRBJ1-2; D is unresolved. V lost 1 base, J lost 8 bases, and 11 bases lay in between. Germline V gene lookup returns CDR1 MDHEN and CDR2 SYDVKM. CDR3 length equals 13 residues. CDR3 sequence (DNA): TGTGCCAGCAGTTTATACGGGGATTTAGGCTACACCTTC. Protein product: CASSLYGDLGYTF.

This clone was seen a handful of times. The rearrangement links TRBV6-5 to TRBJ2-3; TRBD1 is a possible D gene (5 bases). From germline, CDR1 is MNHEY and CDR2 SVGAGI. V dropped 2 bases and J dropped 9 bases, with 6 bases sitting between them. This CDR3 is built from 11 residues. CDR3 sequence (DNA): TGTGCCAGCAGTTACGGGGCCACGCAGTATTTT. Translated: CASSYGATQYF.

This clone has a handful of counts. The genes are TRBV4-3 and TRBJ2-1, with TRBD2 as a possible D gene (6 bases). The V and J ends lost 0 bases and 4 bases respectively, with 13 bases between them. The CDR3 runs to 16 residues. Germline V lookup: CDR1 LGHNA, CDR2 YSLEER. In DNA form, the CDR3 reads TGCGCCAGCAGCCAAGATTGGGCTAGCGAGTACAATGAGCAGTTCTTC. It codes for CASSQDWASEYNEQFF.